The entry below describes one T cell receptor (beta chain). Its specificity is unknown. These data originate in a study of PD-1 blockade in classical Hodgkin lymphoma. Study-wide results and caveats: Whatever underlies the repertoire differences (possibly disease activity or prior therapy) remains undefined. Newly diagnosed patients were said to have less baseline TCR diversity than healthy donors did.

V lost 5 bases to trimming and J lost 2 bases; unmatched junction nucleotides: 5. This CDR3 is 14 amino acids long. CDR1 and CDR2 (germline): LNHDA, SQIVND (reference sequence). The time point here: cycle 4 day 1 (C4D1), after 6 weeks of nivolumab. No patient escaped relapse after autologous stem cell transplantation, and brentuximab vedotin exposure varied. Out of thawed PBMCs, magnetic negative selection purified CD4+ T cells. Sequencing used immunoSEQ multiplex PCR; TCRdb keeps in-frame clones, though not all of them. This sample has approximately 9,300 clones; approximately 80% occur once, and the top ten carry about 1.5%.

V usage is TRBV19 and J usage is TRBJ1-2; 7 nucleotides match TRBD1. The sample here was CD4+ T cells from blood, taken before the fourth cycle of nivolumab. This TCR was sampled from a human donor with classical Hodgkin lymphoma. CDR3 region: CASSFPGGNYGYTF. Here the CDR3 DNA reads TGTGCCAGTAGTTTTCCAGGGGGGAACTATGGCTACACCTTC.